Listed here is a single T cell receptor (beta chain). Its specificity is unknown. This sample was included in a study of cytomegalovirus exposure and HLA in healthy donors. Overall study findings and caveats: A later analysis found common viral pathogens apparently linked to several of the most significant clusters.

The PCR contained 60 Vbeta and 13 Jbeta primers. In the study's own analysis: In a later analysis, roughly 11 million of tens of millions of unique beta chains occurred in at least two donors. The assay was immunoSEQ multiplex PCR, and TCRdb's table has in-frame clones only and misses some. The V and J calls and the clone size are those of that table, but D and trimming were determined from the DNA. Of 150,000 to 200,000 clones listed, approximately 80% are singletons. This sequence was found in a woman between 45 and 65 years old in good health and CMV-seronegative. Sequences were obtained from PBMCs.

Here the CDR3 DNA reads TGCGCCAGCAGCCAAGATAGGAGCGGGATAGGCTACGAGCAGTACTTC. Protein: CASSQDRSGIGYEQYF. The rearrangement joins TRBV4-3 to TRBJ2-7; 7 bases align to TRBD2. The germline V gene encodes CDR1 LGHNA and CDR2 YSLEER. J lost 3 bases, V lost 0 bases, and 8 bases had no gene match. The CDR3 is 16 residues long.